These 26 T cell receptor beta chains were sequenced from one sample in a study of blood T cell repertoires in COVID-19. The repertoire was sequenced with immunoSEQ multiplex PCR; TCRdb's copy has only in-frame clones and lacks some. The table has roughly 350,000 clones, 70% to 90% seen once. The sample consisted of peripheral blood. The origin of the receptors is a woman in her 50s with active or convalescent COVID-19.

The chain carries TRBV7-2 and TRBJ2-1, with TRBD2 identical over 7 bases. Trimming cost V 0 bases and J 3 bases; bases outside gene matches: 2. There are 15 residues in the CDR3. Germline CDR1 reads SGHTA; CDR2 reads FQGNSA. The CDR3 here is CASSLAAGDYNEQFF. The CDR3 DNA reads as TGTGCCAGCAGCTTAGCCGCGGGAGACTACAATGAGCAGTTCTTC.

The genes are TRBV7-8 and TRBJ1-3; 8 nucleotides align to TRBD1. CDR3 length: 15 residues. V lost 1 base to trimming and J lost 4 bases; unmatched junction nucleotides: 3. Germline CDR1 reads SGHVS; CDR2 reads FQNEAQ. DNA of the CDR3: TGTGCCAGCAGCTTAGTGACAGGGGAGGGAAACACCATATATTTT. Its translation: CASSLVTGEGNTIYF. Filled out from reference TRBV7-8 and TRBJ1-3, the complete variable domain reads GAGVSQSPRYKVAKRGQDVALRCDPISGHVSLFWYQQALGQGPEFLTYFQNEAQLDKSGLPSDRFFAERPEGSVSTLKIQRTQQEDSAVYLCASSLVTGEGNTIYFGEGSWLTVV.

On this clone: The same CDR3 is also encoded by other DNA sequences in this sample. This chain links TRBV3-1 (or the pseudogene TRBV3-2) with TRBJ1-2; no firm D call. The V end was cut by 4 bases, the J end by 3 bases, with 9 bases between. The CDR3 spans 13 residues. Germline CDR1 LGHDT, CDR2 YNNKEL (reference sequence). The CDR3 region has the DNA TGTGCCAGCAGCCCCACAAAAGACTATGGCTACACCTTC. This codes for CASSPTKDYGYTF.

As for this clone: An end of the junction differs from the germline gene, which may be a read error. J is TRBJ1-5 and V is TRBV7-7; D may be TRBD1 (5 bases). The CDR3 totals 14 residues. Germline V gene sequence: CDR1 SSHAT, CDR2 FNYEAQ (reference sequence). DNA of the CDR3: TGTGCTAGCAGCTTGGGGGGTGATAATCAGCCCCAGCATTTT. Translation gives CASSLGGDNQPQHF. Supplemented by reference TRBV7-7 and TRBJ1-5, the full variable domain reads GAGVSQSPRYKVTKRGQDVTLRCDPISSHATLYWYQQALGQGPEFLTYFNYEAQPDKSGLPSDRFSAERPEGSISTLTIQRTEQRDSAMYRCASSLGGDNQPQHFGDGTRLSIL.

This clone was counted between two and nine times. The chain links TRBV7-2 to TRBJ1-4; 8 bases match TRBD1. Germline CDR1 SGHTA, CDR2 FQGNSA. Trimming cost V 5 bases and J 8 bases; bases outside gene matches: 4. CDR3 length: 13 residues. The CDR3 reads CASSGQGGEKLFF. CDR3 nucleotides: TGTGCCAGCAGCGGACAGGGAGGGGAAAAACTGTTTTTT.

DNA for the CDR3: TGTGCCAGCAGCCCCGGGACAGGGGCAATCTATGAGCAGTTCTTC. This sequence encodes CASSPGTGAIYEQFF. The chain employs TRBV7-3 and TRBJ2-1; 10 nucleotides match TRBD1. The ends lost 5 bases at V and 8 bases at J; junction bases unmatched: 9. The CDR3 is 15 amino acids. Germline loops: CDR1 SGHTA, CDR2 FQGTGA.

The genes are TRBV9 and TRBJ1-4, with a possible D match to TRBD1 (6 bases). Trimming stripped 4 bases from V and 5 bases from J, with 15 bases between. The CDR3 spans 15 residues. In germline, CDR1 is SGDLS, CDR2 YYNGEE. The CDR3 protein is CASSPQGQGNEKLFF. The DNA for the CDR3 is TGTGCCAGCAGCCCCCAGGGGCAGGGAAATGAAAAACTGTTTTTT. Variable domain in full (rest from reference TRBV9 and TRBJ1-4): DSGVTQTPKHLITATGQRVTLRCSPRSGDLSVYWYQQSLDQGLQFLIQYYNGEERAKGNILERFSAQQFPDLHSELNLSSLELGDSALYFCASSPQGQGNEKLFFGSGTQLSVL.

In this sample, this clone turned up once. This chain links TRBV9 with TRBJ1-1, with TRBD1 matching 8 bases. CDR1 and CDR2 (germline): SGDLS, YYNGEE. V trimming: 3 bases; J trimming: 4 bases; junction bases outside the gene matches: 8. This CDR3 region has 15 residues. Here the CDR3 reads CASSEMTGVGTEAFF. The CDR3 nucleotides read TGTGCCAGCAGCGAGATGACAGGGGTGGGCACTGAAGCTTTCTTT.

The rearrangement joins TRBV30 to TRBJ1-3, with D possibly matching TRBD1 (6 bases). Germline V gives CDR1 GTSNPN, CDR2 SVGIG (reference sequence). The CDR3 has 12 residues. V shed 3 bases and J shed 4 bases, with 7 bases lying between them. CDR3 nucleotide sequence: TGTGCCTGGAGCGGACAGGGAAACACCATATATTTT. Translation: CAWSGQGNTIYF.

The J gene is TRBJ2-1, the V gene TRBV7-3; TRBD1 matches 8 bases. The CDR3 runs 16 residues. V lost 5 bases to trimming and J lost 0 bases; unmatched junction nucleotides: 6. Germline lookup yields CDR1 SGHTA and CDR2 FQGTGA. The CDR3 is CASSPGQALSYNEQFF. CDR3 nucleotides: TGTGCCAGCAGCCCGGGACAGGCCCTCTCCTACAATGAGCAGTTCTTC.

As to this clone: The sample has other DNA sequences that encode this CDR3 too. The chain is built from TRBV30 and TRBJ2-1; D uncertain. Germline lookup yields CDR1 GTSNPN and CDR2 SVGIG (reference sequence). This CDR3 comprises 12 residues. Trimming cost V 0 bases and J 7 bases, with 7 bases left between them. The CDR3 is CAWSVSSNEQFF. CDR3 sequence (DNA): TGTGCCTGGAGTGTTTCTAGTAATGAGCAGTTCTTC.

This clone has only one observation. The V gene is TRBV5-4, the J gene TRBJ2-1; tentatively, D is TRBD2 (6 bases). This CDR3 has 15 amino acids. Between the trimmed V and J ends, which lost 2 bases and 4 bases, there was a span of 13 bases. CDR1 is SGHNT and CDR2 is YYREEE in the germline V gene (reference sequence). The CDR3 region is CASSFGGAVYNEQFF. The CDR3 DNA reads TGTGCCAGCAGCTTTGGCGGGGCCGTATACAATGAGCAGTTCTTC.

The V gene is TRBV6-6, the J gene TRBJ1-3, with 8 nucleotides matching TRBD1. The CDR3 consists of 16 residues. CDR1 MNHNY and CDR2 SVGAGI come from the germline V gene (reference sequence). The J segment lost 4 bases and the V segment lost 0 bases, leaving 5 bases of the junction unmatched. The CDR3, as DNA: TGTGCCAGCAGTTACTCGGACAGGGTGTACGGAAACACCATATATTTT. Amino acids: CASSYSDRVYGNTIYF.

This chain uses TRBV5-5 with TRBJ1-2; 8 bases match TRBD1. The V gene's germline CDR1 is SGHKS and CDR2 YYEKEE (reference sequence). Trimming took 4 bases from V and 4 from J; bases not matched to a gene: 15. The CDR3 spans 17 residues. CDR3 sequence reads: CASSRYKTGGIGYGYTF. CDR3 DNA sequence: TGTGCCAGCAGCCGTTATAAAACAGGGGGGATCGGCTATGGCTACACCTTC.

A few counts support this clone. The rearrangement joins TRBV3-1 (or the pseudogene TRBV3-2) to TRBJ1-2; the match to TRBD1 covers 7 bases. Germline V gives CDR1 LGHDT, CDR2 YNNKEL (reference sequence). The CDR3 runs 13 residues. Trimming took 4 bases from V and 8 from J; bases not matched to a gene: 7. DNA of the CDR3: TGTGCCAGCAGCCGGGGACAGAGTAGCGGCTACACCTTC. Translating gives CASSRGQSSGYTF.

This CDR3 reads CASSLGQGAFEQYF. CDR3 sequence (DNA): TGTGCCAGCAGCCTCGGACAGGGGGCGTTCGAGCAGTACTTC. V is TRBV14 and J is TRBJ2-7, with 11 bases fitting TRBD1. The germline CDR1 and CDR2 sequences are SGHDN and FVKESK. CDR3 length: 14 residues. After removal of 4 bases from V and 6 bases from J, the junction contained 5 bases not matched to a gene.

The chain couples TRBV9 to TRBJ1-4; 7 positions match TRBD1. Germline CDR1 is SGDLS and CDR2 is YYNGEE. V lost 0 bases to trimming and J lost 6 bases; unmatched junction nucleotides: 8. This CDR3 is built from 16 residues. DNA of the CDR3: TGTGCCAGCAGCGTAGGGGGCACAGGGGTATATGAAAAACTGTTTTTT. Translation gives CASSVGGTGVYEKLFF.

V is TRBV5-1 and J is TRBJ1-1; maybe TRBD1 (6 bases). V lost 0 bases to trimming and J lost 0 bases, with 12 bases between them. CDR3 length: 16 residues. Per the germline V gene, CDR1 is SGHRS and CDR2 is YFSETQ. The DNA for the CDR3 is TGCGCCAGCAGCTTGGGGGATACAGGGTTGAACACTGAAGCTTTCTTT. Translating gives CASSLGDTGLNTEAFF. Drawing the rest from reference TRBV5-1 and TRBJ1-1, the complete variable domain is KAGVTQTPRYLIKTRGQQVTLSCSPISGHRSVSWYQQTPGQGLQFLFEYFSETQRNKGNFPGRFSGRQFSNSRSEMNVSTLELGDSALYLCASSLGDTGLNTEAFFGQGTRLTVV.

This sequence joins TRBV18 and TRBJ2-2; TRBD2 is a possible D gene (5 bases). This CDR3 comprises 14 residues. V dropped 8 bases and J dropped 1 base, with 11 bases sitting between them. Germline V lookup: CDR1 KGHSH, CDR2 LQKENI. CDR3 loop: CASTQSGNTGELFF. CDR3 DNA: TGTGCCAGCACCCAGAGCGGGAACACCGGGGAGCTGTTTTTT.

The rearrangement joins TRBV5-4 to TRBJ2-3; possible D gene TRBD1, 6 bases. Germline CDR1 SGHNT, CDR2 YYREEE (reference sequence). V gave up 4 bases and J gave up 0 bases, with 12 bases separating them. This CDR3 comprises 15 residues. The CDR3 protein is CASSMQGSSTDTQYF. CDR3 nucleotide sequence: TGTGCCAGCAGCATGCAGGGGTCTAGCACAGATACGCAGTATTTT.

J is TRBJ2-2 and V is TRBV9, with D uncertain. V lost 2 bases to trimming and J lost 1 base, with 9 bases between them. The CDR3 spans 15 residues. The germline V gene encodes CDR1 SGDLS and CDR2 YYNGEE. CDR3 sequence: CASSVARGNTGELFF. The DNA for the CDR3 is TGTGCCAGCAGCGTTGCTAGAGGGAACACCGGGGAGCTGTTTTTT.

DNA for the CDR3: TGCAGTGCTACGCCGGAGACTGAAGCTTTCTTT. It specifies CSATPETEAFF. This chain links TRBV20-1 with TRBJ1-1; D unclear. V shed 4 bases and J shed 5 bases, with 8 bases lying between them. Germline CDR1 DFQATT, CDR2 SNEGSKA (reference sequence). This CDR3 has 11 residues.

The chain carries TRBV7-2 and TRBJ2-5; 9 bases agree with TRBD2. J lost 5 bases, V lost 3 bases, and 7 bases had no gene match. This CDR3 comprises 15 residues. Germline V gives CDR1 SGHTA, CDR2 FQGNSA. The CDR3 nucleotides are TGTGCCAGCAGCTTTGCGGGAGGGCCGGGGGAGACCCAGTACTTC. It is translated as CASSFAGGPGETQYF.

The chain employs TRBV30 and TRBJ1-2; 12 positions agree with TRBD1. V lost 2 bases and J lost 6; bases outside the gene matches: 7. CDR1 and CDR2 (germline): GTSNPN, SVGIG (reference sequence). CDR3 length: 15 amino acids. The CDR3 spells CAWSPPGQGANGYTF. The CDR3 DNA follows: TGTGCCTGGAGTCCACCGGGACAGGGGGCAAATGGCTACACCTTC. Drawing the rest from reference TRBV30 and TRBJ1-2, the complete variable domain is SQTIHQWPATLVQPVGSPLSLECTVEGTSNPNLYWYRQAAGRGLQLLFYSVGIGQISSEVPQNLSASRPQDRQFILSSKKLLLSDSGFYLCAWSPPGQGANGYTFGSGTRLTVV.

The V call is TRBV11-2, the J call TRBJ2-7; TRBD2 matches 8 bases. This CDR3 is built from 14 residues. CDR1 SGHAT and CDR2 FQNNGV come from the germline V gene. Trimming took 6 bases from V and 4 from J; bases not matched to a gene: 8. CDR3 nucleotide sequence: TGTGCCAGCAGTCCATCTACGGGGGGGTACGAGCAGTACTTC. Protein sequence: CASSPSTGGYEQYF.

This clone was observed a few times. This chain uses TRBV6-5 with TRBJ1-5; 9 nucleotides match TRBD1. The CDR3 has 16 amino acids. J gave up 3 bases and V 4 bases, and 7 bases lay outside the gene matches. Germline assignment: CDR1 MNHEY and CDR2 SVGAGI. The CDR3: CASSSTGGLDNQPQHF. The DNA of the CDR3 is TGTGCCAGCAGTTCAACAGGGGGCTTAGACAATCAGCCCCAGCATTTT.